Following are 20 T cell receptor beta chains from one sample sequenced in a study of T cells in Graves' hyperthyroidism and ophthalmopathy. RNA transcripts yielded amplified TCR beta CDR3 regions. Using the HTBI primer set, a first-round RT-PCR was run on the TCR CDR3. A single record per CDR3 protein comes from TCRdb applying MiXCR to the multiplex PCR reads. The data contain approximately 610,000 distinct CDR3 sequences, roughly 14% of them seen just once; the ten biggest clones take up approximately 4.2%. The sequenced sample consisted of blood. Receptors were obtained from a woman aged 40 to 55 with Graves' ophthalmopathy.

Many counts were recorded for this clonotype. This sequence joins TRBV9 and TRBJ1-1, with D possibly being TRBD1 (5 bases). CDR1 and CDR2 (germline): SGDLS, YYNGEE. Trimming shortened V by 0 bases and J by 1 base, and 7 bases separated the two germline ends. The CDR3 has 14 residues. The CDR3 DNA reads TGTGCCAGCAGCGTAGAAACAGGGAACACTGAAGCTTTCTTT. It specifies CASSVETGNTEAFF. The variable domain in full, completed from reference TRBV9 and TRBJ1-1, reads DSGVTQTPKHLITATGQRVTLRCSPRSGDLSVYWYQQSLDQGLQFLIQYYNGEERAKGNILERFSAQQFPDLHSELNLSSLELGDSALYFCASSVETGNTEAFFGQGTRLTVV.

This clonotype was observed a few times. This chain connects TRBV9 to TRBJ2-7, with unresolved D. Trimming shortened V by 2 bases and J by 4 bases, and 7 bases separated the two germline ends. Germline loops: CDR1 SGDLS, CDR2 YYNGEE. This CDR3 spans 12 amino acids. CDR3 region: CASSVSDYEQYF. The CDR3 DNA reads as TGTGCCAGCAGCGTCTCGGATTACGAGCAGTACTTC.

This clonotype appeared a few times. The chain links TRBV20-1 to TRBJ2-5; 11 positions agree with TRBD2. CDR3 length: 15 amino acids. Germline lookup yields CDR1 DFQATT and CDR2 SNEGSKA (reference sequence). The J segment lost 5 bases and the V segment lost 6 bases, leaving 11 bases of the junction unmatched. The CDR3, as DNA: TGCAGTGCGCAATTAGCGGGAGGGCCAGGGGAGACCCAGTACTTC. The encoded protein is CSAQLAGGPGETQYF.

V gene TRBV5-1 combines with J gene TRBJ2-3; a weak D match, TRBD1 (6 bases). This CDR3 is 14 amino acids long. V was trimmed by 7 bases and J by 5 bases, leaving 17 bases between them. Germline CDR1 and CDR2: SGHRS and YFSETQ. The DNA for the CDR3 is TGCGCCAGCGGCACGGGACAACCAGGAGATACGCAGTATTTT. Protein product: CASGTGQPGDTQYF.

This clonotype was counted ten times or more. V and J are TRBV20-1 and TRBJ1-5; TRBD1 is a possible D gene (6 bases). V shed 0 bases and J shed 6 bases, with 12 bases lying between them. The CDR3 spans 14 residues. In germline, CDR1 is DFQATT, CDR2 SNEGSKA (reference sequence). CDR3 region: CSARDTGSFQPQHF. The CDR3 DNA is TGCAGTGCTAGAGATACAGGGAGTTTTCAGCCCCAGCATTTT.

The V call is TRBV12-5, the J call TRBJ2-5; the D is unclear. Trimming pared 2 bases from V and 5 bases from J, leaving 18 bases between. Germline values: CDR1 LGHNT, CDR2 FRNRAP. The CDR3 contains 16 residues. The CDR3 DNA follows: TGTGCTAGTGGTTTGCCCTCGTCATCCCGTCAGGAGACCCAGTACTTC. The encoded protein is CASGLPSSSRQETQYF.

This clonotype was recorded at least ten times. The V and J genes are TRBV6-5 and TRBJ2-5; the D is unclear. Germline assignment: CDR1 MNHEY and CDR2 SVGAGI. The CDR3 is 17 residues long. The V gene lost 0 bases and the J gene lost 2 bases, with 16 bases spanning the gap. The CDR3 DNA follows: TGTGCCAGCAGTTACTCTGGAATGACCCCCTCTCAAGAGACCCAGTACTTC. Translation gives CASSYSGMTPSQETQYF.

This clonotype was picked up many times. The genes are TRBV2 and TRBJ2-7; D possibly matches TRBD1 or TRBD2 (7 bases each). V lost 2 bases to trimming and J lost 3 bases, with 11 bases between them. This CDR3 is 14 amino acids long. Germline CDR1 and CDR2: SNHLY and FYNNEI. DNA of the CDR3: TGTGCCAGCAGTGAACCCAGGGGGGGCTACGAGCAGTACTTC. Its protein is CASSEPRGGYEQYF.

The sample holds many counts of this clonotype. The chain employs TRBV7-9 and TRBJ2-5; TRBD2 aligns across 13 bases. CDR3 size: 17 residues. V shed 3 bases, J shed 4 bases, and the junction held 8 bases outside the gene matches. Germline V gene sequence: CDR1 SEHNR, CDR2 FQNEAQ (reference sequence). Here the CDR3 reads CASSFATSGRNVETQYF. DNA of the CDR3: TGTGCCAGCAGCTTTGCGACTAGCGGGAGGAACGTAGAGACCCAGTACTTC.

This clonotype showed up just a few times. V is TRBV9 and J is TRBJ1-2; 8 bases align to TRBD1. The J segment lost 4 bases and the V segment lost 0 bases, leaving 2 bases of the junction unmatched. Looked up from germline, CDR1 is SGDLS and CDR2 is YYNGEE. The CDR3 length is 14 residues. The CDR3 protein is CASSVGDRFYGYTF. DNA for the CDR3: TGTGCCAGCAGCGTAGGGGACAGGTTCTATGGCTACACCTTC.

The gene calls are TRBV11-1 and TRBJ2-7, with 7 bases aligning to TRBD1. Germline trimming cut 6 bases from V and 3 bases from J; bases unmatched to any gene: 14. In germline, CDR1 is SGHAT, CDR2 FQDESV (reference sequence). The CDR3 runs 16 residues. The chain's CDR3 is CASSPSDRDPYYEQYF. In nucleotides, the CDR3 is TGTGCCAGCAGTCCCTCCGACAGGGACCCCTACTACGAGCAGTACTTC.

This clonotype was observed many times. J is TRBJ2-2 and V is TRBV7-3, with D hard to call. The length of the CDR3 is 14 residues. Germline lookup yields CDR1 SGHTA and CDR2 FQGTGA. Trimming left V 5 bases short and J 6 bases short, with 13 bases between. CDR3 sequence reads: CASSPNPGAGELFF. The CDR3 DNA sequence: TGTGCCAGCAGCCCCAACCCAGGTGCCGGGGAGCTGTTTTTT.

CDR3 in DNA: TGCGCCAGCAGCCAAACTTCCAGCGTATTGCAGCCCCAGCATTTT. This gives the protein CASSQTSSVLQPQHF. This chain uses TRBV4-1 with TRBJ1-5, with D uncertain. The V end was cut by 2 bases, the J end by 7 bases, with 15 bases between. CDR3 length: 15 amino acids. CDR1 is MGHRA, CDR2 YSYEKL, per germline.

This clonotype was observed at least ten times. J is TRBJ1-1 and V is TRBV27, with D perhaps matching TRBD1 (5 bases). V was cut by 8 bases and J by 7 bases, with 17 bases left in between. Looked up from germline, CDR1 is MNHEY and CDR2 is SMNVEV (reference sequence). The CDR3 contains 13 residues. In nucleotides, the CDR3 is TGTGCCAGCGGGACGGGGCGACGTGGTGAAGCTTTCTTT. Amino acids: CASGTGRRGEAFF.

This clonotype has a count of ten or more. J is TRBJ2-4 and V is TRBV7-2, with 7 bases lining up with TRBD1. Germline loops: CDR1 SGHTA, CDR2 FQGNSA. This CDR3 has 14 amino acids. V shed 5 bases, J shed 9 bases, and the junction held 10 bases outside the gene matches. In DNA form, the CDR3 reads TGTGCCAGCAGCCAAGACAGGGTTCGTAGCATTCAGTACTTC. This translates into CASSQDRVRSIQYF.

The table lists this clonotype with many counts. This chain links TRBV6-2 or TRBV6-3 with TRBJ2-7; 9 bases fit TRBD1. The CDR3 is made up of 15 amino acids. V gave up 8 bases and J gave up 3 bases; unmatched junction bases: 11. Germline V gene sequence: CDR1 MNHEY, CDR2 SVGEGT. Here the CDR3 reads CASRGMTGGDYEQYF. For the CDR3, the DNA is TGTGCCAGCCGGGGAATGACAGGGGGTGACTACGAGCAGTACTTC.

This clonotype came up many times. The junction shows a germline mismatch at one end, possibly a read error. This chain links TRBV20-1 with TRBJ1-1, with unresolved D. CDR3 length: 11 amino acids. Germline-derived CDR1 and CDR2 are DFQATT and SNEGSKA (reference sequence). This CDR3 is CSAIDETEAFF. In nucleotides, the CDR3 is TGCAGTGCTATCGACGAAACTGAAGCTTTCTTC.

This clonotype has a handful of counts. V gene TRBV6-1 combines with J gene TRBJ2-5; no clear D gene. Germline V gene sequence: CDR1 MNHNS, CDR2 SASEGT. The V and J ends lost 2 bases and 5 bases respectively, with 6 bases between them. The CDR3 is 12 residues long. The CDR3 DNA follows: TGTGCCAGCAGTGAAAACCGCGAGACCCAGTACTTC. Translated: CASSENRETQYF.

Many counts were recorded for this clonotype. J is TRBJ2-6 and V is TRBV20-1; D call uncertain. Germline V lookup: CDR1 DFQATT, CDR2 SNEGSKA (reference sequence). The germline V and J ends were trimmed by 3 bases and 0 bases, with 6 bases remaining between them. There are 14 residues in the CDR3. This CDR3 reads CSARVTSGANVLTF. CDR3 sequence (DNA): TGCAGTGCTAGGGTTACCTCTGGGGCCAACGTCCTGACTTTC.

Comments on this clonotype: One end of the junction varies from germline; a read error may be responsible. The CDR3, as DNA: TGTGCCAGCAGTTTAGGCCCCCGAACGGGGCACTTC. Amino acids: CASSLGPRTGHF. The rearrangement uses TRBV12-3 or TRBV12-4 and TRBJ2-5, with D perhaps matching TRBD1 or TRBD2 (5 bases each). This CDR3 has 12 amino acids.